This paragraph reports one TCR beta chain. Its antigen is not identified. This CDR3 has 18 residues. With 2 bases removed from V and 0 bases from J, the gap between germline ends came to 14 bases. Germline V CDR1 and CDR2: MGHRA, YSYEKL. These data originate in a study of cytomegalovirus exposure and HLA in healthy donors. Study observations and caveats: According to a later analysis, TCR clusters from the first cohort tended to co-occur in the roughly 110 validation repertoires.

TCRdb's copy holds only in-frame clones and misses some; the assay was immunoSEQ multiplex PCR. The repertoire includes some 80,000 clones, less than 96% of them detected once, and approximately 1.5% sits in the top ten. This receptor was taken from a man aged 18-30 years in good health and CMV-seropositive. This rearrangement joins TRBV4-1 to TRBJ2-6, with D tentatively TRBD1 (5 bases). Sequencing was performed on PBMCs. The CDR3 sequence: CASSQMTVTYSGANVLTF. The CDR3 DNA reads as TGCGCCAGCAGCCAAATGACAGTGACCTACTCTGGGGCCAACGTCCTGACTTTC.